This T cell receptor beta chain emerged from a study of blood T cell repertoires in COVID-19. The wider study: Specimens from acute and convalescent COVID-19 originated in the United States, Italy and Spain. T cells, B-cell-depleted T cells, or PBMCs supplied cDNA or gDNA.

As processed by the authors: Scientists estimated how many nucleated cells there were by amplifying reference gene primers. Repertoires were generated with immunoSEQ multiplex PCR, while TCRdb's copy carries only in-frame clones and drops some. V, J and clone size are taken as reported in that table, and D and trimming were inferred from the DNA itself. There are 140,000 to 150,000 clones in the sample; about 80% occur only once, and about 4% lies in the top ten. Trimming took 3 bases from V and 4 from J, leaving 7 bases between them. Germline V lookup: CDR1 SGDLS, CDR2 YYNGEE. This CDR3 region has 12 residues.

Source material: peripheral blood. This receptor was taken from a man between 65 and 80 years old who had recovered from COVID-19. This chain links TRBV9 with TRBJ1-2; D not certain. The CDR3 DNA reads TGTGCCAGCAGCGGAGGGCCCTATGGCTACACCTTC. Encoded protein: CASSGGPYGYTF.